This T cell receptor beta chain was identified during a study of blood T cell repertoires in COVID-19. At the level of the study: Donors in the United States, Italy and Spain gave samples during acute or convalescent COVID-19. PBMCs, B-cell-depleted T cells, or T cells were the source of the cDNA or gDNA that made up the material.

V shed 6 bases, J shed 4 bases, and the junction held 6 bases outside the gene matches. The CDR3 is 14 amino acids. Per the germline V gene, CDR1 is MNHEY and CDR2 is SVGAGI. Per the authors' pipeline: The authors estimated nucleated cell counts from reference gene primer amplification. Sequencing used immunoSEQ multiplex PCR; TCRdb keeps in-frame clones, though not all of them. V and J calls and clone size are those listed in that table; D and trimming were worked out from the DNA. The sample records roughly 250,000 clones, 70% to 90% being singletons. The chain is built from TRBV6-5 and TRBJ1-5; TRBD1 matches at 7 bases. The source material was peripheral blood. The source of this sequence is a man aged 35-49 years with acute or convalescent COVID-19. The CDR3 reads CASSPGTANQPQHF. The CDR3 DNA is TGTGCCAGCAGCCCCGGGACAGCTAATCAGCCCCAGCATTTT.